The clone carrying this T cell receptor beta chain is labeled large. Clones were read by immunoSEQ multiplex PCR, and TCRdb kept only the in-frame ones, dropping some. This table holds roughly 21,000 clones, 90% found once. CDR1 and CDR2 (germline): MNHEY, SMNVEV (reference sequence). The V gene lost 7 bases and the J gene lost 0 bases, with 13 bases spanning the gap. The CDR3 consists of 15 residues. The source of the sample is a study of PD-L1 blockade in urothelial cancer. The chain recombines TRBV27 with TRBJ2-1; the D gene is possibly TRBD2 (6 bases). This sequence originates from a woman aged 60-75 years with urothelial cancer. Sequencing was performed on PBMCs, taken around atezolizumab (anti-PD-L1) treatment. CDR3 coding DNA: TGTGCCAGCAAGAGAGACGGGAGCTCCTACAATGAGCAGTTCTTC. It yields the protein CASKRDGSSYNEQFF.